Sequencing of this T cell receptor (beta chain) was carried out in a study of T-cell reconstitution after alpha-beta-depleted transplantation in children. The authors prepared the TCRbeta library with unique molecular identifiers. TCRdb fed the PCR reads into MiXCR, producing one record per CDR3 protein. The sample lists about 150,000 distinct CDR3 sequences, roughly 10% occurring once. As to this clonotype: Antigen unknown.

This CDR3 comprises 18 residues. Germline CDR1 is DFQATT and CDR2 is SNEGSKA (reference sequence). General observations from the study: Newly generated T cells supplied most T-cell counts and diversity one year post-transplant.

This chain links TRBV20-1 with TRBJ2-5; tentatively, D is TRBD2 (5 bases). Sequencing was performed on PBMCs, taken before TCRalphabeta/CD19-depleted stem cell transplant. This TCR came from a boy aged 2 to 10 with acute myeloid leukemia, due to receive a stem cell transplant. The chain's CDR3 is CRGPAPGFEDGPGETQYF. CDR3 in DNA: TGCAGGGGCCCGGCTCCGGGGTTTGAGGACGGCCCTGGAGAGACCCAGTACTTC.